This record covers a single T cell receptor beta chain. The data stem from a study of CD8 T cells in ankylosing spondylitis. The germline V and J ends were trimmed by 6 bases and 0 bases, with 9 bases remaining between them. The CDR3 loop spans 14 amino acids. TCRdb reprocessed the 5' RACE reads with MiXCR, giving one entry per CDR3 protein. The top ten clones hold 25% to 35% of a sample with around 160,000 distinct CDR3 sequences, 11% of them seen once. Sequencing input: blood, either unsorted or a sorted T cell fraction (not recorded which). The source is a male donor with ankylosing spondylitis or in good health (not recorded which). The chain links TRBV12-3 or TRBV12-4 to TRBJ1-5; the D is unclear. CDR3 sequence reads: CASSFAVSNQPQHF. In DNA form, the CDR3 reads TGTGCCAGCAGCTTCGCGGTTAGCAATCAGCCCCAGCATTTT.